The 6 T cell receptor beta chains below all came from one sample that was sequenced in a study of B cell selection in AIRE deficiency. Produced via immunoSEQ multiplex PCR; TCRdb's table is partial and in-frame only. This sample yields under 30,000 clones, of which around 95% are seen a single time; 0.24% belongs to the top ten. Conventional CD4 T cells were sorted as CD4+CD127+ cells. Sequenced input: CD4+CD127+ conventional T cells sorted from PBMCs. Receptor source: a human donor in good health.

The CDR3 loop is CASSTRLAPYEQYF. In DNA form, the CDR3 reads TGTGCCAGTAGTACTCGGTTAGCGCCCTACGAGCAGTACTTC. The genes are TRBV19 and TRBJ2-7; possible D gene TRBD2, 5 bases. The CDR3 length is 14 residues. Between the trimmed V and J ends, which lost 4 bases and 2 bases, there was a span of 12 bases. Per the germline V gene, CDR1 is LNHDA and CDR2 is SQIVND (reference sequence).

This clone has just one count. CDR3 coding DNA: TGTGCCAGCAGCGTAGCATGGGGACTAGCGGTTGGTACCGGGGAGCTGTTTTTT. Protein product: CASSVAWGLAVGTGELFF. The chain is built from TRBV9 and TRBJ2-2, with 11 bases identical to TRBD2. Trimming removed 0 bases from V and 5 bases from J; junction bases left unmatched: 9. The germline V gene encodes CDR1 SGDLS and CDR2 YYNGEE. The CDR3 totals 18 residues.

The chain carries TRBV5-1 and TRBJ2-3, with TRBD2 as a possible D gene (5 bases). The CDR3 is made up of 15 amino acids. Trimming removed 1 base at V and 5 bases at J, with 14 bases between. Germline CDR1 reads SGHRS; CDR2 reads YFSETQ. The CDR3 is CASSLSRGSLDTQYF. Written as DNA, the CDR3 is TGCGCCAGCAGCTTGTCTCGAGGGAGTTTAGATACGCAGTATTTT. Together with reference TRBV5-1 and TRBJ2-3, the CDR3 gives the full variable domain: KAGVTQTPRYLIKTRGQQVTLSCSPISGHRSVSWYQQTPGQGLQFLFEYFSETQRNKGNFPGRFSGRQFSNSRSEMNVSTLELGDSALYLCASSLSRGSLDTQYFGPGTRLTVL.

This clone was observed a single time. This chain joins TRBV30 and TRBJ2-7, with no clear D. V was pared by 0 bases and J by 3 bases, with 9 bases between. The V gene's germline CDR1 is GTSNPN and CDR2 SVGIG (reference sequence). This CDR3 has 13 amino acids. The CDR3 loop is CAWSVRTDYEQYF. The CDR3 nucleotides read TGTGCCTGGAGTGTACGTACAGACTACGAGCAGTACTTC.

The chain links TRBV5-1 to TRBJ1-4; the D gene is possibly TRBD1 (5 bases). Germline CDR1 is SGHRS and CDR2 is YFSETQ. V lost 1 base and J lost 8, with 15 bases in between. The CDR3 has 15 residues. The CDR3 protein is CASSLNGAGGEKLFF. The CDR3 DNA sequence: TGCGCCAGCAGCTTGAACGGGGCGGGAGGCGAAAAACTGTTTTTT.

The chain links TRBV5-8 to TRBJ2-3; D could derive from TRBD1 or TRBD2 (7 bases each). The germline V gene has CDR1 SGHTS and CDR2 YDEGEE. The V end lost 4 bases, the J end lost 2 bases, and 17 bases lay between the germline ends. This CDR3 is built from 16 residues. As DNA, the CDR3 is TGTGCCAGCAGCCATTGGGGGGGACAGTACACAGATACGCAGTATTTT. Its translation is CASSHWGGQYTDTQYF.